A single sample gave rise to the 14 T cell receptor beta chains below, sequenced in a study of regulatory T cells in long-lasting Graves disease. Through Arm-PCR of CDR3 regions and iRepertoire HTBI primers, TCR beta libraries were built. TCRdb independently ran MiXCR on the multiplex PCR reads; one entry per CDR3 protein. The table lists 300,000 to 500,000 distinct CDR3 sequences, less than 25% of them singletons. Time point meaning: persistent/refractory GD, antithyroid drugs over 5 years with positive TRAb. The TCR library was made from RNA that had been extracted from PBMCs in TRIzol. The sequenced sample was peripheral blood mononuclear cells (PBMCs), obtained when the disease was refractory, from a patient treated with antithyroid drugs. The receptor source for this set is a female donor with Graves disease.

This clonotype was seen at least ten times. This sequence joins TRBV12-3 or TRBV12-4 and TRBJ2-2; TRBD2 matches 11 bases. This CDR3 contains 20 residues. V was clipped by 6 bases and J by 0 bases; unmatched bases: 15. As DNA, the CDR3 is TGTGCCAGCAGGGGGCAAGGGCTAGCGGGAGGAGGATCGAACACCGGGGAGCTGTTTTTT. Residues: CASRGQGLAGGGSNTGELFF.

The rearrangement joins TRBV11-2 to TRBJ2-2, with D unresolved. Germline-derived CDR1 and CDR2 are SGHAT and FQNNGV. This CDR3 region has 14 residues. V lost 1 base to trimming and J lost 4 bases, with 7 bases between them. In DNA form, the CDR3 reads TGTGCCAGCAGCTTAGCTCCTTTCACCGGGGAGCTGTTTTTT. Amino acid sequence: CASSLAPFTGELFF.

There are a few counts of this clonotype. The chain combines TRBV6-1 with TRBJ2-2; no clear D gene. The CDR3 is 11 amino acids. V lost 8 bases and J 8 bases, leaving 9 bases between the germline ends. The germline V gene encodes CDR1 MNHNS and CDR2 SASEGT. The CDR3 region is CASLRTGELFF. CDR3 coding DNA: TGTGCCAGCTTGCGGACGGGGGAGCTGTTTTTT.

This clonotype has a count of ten or more. The J gene is TRBJ2-5, the V gene TRBV7-8; D remains ambiguous. CDR3 length equals 15 residues. V lost 0 bases to trimming and J lost 0 bases, with 8 bases between them. Germline lookup yields CDR1 SGHVS and CDR2 FQNEAQ. The CDR3 loop reads CASSLAPKYQETQYF. The DNA for the CDR3 is TGTGCCAGCAGCTTAGCGCCTAAGTACCAAGAGACCCAGTACTTC. Full variable domain (outside the CDR3, taken from reference TRBV7-8 and TRBJ2-5): GAGVSQSPRYKVAKRGQDVALRCDPISGHVSLFWYQQALGQGPEFLTYFQNEAQLDKSGLPSDRFFAERPEGSVSTLKIQRTQQEDSAVYLCASSLAPKYQETQYFGPGTRLLVL.

This clonotype occurred a few times. The rearrangement links TRBV18 to TRBJ2-5; no firm D call. The germline CDR1 and CDR2 sequences are KGHSH and LQKENI. The CDR3 spans 15 residues. V was pared by 3 bases and J by 1 base, with 12 bases between. CDR3 DNA sequence: TGTGCCAGCTCACCTTGGCAAAACTTCCAAGAGACCCAGTACTTC. Translating gives CASSPWQNFQETQYF. The whole variable domain, remainder taken from reference TRBV18 and TRBJ2-5, is NAGVMQNPRHLVRRRGQEARLRCSPMKGHSHVYWYRQLPEEGLKFMVYLQKENIIDESGMPKERFSAEFPKEGPSILRIQQVVRGDSAAYFCASSPWQNFQETQYFGPGTRLLVL.

The V gene is TRBV4-3, the J gene TRBJ2-2; 7 nucleotides align to TRBD2. CDR3 length: 17 amino acids. Germline CDR1 LGHNA, CDR2 YSLEER. Trimming took 0 bases from V and 5 from J; bases not matched to a gene: 9. CDR3 nucleotide sequence: TGCGCCAGCAGCCAAGAAGGGGCGGGAGCTGGAACCGGGGAGCTGTTTTTT. Encoded protein: CASSQEGAGAGTGELFF.

This chain connects TRBV27 to TRBJ2-7, with D perhaps TRBD1 (6 bases). Trimming stripped 7 bases from V and 5 bases from J, with 18 bases between. The germline gives CDR1 MNHEY, CDR2 SMNVEV (reference sequence). CDR3 length: 14 amino acids. The CDR3 region has the DNA TGTGCCAGCACCTCGGGGCAGGGGCTAGACGAGCAGTACTTC. It yields the protein CASTSGQGLDEQYF.

The chain joins TRBV28 to TRBJ2-3; no reliable D call. Trimming removed 6 bases at V and 3 bases at J, with 19 bases between. The germline V gene encodes CDR1 MDHEN and CDR2 SYDVKM. This CDR3 spans 16 amino acids. The CDR3: CASSSTPGRRTDTQYF. The CDR3, as DNA: TGTGCCAGCAGCTCAACGCCCGGGCGGCGGACAGATACGCAGTATTTT.

The CDR3 is CASSYKKLVGADARETQYF. Here the CDR3 DNA reads TGTGCCAGCAGTTACAAGAAACTCGTGGGTGCGGACGCACGAGAGACCCAGTACTTC. The V call is TRBV6-9, the J call TRBJ2-5; D is unresolved. CDR3 length: 19 residues. Trimming pared 3 bases from V and 4 bases from J, leaving 27 bases between. The germline V gene encodes CDR1 MNHGY and CDR2 SVAAGI.

The chain employs TRBV12-3 or TRBV12-4 and TRBJ1-1; D is possibly TRBD1 (5 bases). V was shortened by 6 bases and J by 4 bases, with 21 bases between the two germline ends. The CDR3 totals 16 residues. CDR3 sequence: CASSFPSMGGITEAFF. In DNA form, the CDR3 reads TGTGCCAGCAGCTTCCCAAGCATGGGGGGGATCACTGAAGCTTTCTTT.

This clonotype was counted between two and nine times. The genes are TRBV4-1 and TRBJ2-7, with a weak D call TRBD1 (5 bases). Trimming stripped 0 bases from V and 5 bases from J, with 11 bases between. Germline-derived CDR1 and CDR2 are MGHRA and YSYEKL. The CDR3 covers 14 residues. The CDR3 reads CASSQDYQGNEQYF. CDR3 bases: TGCGCCAGCAGCCAAGATTATCAGGGTAACGAGCAGTACTTC.

This clonotype showed up many times. The genes are TRBV7-2 and TRBJ1-1; D remains unclear. The ends were cut back, 5 bases at V and 0 bases at J, with 22 bases in the middle. The CDR3 is 18 amino acids. CDR1 and CDR2 from the germline V gene are SGHTA and FQGNSA. For the CDR3, the DNA is TGTGCCAGCAGCCCGCGGACGATCCGCGAGGTCATGAACACTGAAGCTTTCTTT. It encodes CASSPRTIREVMNTEAFF. The whole variable domain, filled in from reference TRBV7-2 and TRBJ1-1, reads GAGVSQSPSNKVTEKGKDVELRCDPISGHTALYWYRQSLGQGLEFLIYFQGNSAPDKSGLPSDRFSAERTGGSVSTLTIQRTQQEDSAVYLCASSPRTIREVMNTEAFFGQGTRLTVV.

This clonotype was found many times. The V gene is TRBV6-4, the J gene TRBJ1-1; D gene unclear. The ends were cut back, 0 bases at V and 1 base at J, with 6 bases in the middle. Germline V gene sequence: CDR1 MRHNA, CDR2 SNTAGT. The CDR3 is made up of 14 amino acids. The CDR3 here is CASSDSAENTEAFF. The CDR3 nucleotides are TGTGCCAGCAGTGACTCAGCGGAGAACACTGAAGCTTTCTTT.

The chain employs TRBV5-1 and TRBJ1-2; TRBD1 might be the D (5 bases). Trimming pared 4 bases from V and 3 bases from J, leaving 13 bases between. Germline V gives CDR1 SGHRS, CDR2 YFSETQ. CDR3 length: 14 residues. CDR3 residues: CASSQSGTYYGYTF. Written as DNA, the CDR3 is TGCGCCAGCAGCCAATCCGGGACCTACTATGGCTACACCTTC.